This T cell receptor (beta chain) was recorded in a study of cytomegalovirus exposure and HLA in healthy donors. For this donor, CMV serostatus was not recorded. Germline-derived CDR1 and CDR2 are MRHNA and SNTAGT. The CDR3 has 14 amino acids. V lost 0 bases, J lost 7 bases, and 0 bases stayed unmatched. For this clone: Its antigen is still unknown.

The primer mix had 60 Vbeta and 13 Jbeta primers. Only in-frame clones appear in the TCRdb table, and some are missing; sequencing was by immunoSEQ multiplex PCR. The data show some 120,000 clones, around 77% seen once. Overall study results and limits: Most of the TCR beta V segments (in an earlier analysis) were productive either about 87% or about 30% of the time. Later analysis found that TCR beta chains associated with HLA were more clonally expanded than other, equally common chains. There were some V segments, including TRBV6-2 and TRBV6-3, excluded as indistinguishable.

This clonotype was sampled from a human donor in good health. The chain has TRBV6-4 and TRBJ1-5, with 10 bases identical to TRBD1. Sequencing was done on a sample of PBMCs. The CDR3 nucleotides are TGTGCCAGCAGTGACTCGACAGGGGGCCAGCCCCAGCATTTT. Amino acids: CASSDSTGGQPQHF.